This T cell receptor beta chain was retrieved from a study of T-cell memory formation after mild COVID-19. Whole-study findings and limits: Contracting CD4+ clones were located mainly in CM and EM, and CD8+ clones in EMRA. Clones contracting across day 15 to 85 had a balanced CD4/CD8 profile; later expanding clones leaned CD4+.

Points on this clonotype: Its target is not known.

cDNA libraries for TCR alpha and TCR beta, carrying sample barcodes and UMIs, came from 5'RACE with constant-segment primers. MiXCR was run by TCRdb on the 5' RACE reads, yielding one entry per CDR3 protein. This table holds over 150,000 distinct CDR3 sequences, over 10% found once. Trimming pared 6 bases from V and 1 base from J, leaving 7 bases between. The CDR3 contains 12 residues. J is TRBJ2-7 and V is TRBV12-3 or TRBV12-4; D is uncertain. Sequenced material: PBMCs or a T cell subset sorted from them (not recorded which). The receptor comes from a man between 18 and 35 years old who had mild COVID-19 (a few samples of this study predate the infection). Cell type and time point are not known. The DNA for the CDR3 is TGTGCCAGCAGCTCCCGATCCTACGAGCAGTACTTC. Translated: CASSSRSYEQYF.